The TCR beta chain described here comes from a study of blood T cell repertoires in COVID-19. Study-level background: Samples taken during acute and convalescent COVID-19 were collected in the United States, Italy and Spain. Sample material is recorded as cDNA or gDNA derived from T cells, B-cell-depleted T cells, or PBMCs.

As processed by the authors: Amplification from reference gene primers served as the basis for estimated nucleated cell counts. Assay used: immunoSEQ multiplex PCR; TCRdb lists only in-frame clones, some missing. That table gives V, J and clone size, and the DNA gave D and trimming. The repertoire consists of some 120,000 clones, with around 87% occurring once and the leading ten covering approximately 4%. Germline CDR1 reads SGDLS; CDR2 reads YYNGEE. The V gene end was trimmed by 4 bases and the J gene end by 4 bases; junction bases not matched to a gene: 13. The CDR3 is 17 amino acids. The sequence was collected from a woman aged 60 to 75 with acute or convalescent COVID-19. Sequencing was performed on peripheral blood. The rearrangement joins TRBV9 to TRBJ2-2, with 7 positions matching TRBD2. The CDR3: CASSPRGGLASTGELFF. The DNA for the CDR3 is TGTGCCAGCAGCCCCCGGGGAGGGCTAGCATCCACCGGGGAGCTGTTTTTT.